These T cell receptor beta chains were read from a single sample in a study of CD8 T cells in ankylosing spondylitis. In TCRdb, the 5' RACE reads were re-called with MiXCR into one record per CDR3 protein. The sample has more than 250,000 distinct CDR3 sequences, around 10% seen once. The sequenced material came from blood, either unsorted or a sorted T cell fraction (not recorded which). The receptors were gathered from a female donor with ankylosing spondylitis or in good health (not recorded which). CDR3s leave out the opening cysteine and the closing phenylalanine or tryptophan.

j_call cdr3_length v_call cdr3_aa
TRBJ2-3 10 TRBV20-1 SARSLADTQY
TRBJ2-1 16 TRBV5-1 ASSYTVRQPLSYNEQF
TRBJ1-2 13 TRBV11-2 ASSLDMGPNYGYT
TRBJ2-7 13 TRBV7-2 ASSLGLSGSYEQY
TRBJ2-6 15 TRBV7-9 ASSYAVGQGAANVLT
TRBJ1-5 10 TRBV7-2 ASSLGQTWLH
TRBJ2-6 12 TRBV5-1 ASSLQAGANVLT
TRBJ1-1 14 TRBV6-1 ASCQPPGTGDTEAF
TRBJ1-6 14 TRBV5-1 ASSSGVVSYNSPLH
TRBJ2-7 12 TRBV5-1 ASSWEPTGYEQY
TRBJ2-7 15 TRBV4-2 ASSPSEIAGGLYEQY
TRBJ2-2 13 TRBV20-1 SAPSGTPRTGELF
TRBJ2-1 14 TRBV12-3/TRBV12-4 ASSSRGRPSYNEQF